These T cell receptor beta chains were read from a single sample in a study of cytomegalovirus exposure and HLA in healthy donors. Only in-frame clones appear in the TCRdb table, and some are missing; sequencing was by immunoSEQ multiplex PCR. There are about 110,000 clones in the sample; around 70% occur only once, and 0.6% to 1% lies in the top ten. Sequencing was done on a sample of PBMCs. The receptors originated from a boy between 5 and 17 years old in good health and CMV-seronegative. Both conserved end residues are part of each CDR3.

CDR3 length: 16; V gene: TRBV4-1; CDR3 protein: CASSQGLAGGPYEQYF
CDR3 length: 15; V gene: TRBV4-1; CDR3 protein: CASSQDRTGAEGYTF
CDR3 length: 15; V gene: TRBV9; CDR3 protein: CASSAEGGGAYEQYF
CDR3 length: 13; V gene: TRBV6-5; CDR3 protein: CASSYSAGSGYTF
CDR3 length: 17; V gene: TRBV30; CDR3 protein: CAWSASGVIRTNEKLFF
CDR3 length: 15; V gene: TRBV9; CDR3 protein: CASSPMGLPGGEQYF
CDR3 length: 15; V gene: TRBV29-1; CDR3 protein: CSVEGATGMNTEAFF
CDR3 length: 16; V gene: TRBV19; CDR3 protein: CASSTSLTGAHYGYTF
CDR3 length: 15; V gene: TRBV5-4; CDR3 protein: CASSLVAGRGETQYF
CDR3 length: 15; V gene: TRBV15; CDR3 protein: CATSRGGSVTETQYF
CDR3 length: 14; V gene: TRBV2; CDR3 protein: CASSDIASNQPQHF
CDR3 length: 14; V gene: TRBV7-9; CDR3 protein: CASSSYTGLEKLFF
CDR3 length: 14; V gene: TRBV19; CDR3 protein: CASSRRLAGETQYF
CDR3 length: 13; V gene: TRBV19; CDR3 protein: CASSIGGDQPQHF
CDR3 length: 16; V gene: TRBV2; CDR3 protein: CASSELTPGGGNTIYF
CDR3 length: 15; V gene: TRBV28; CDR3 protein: CASTRSGQGGNEQFF
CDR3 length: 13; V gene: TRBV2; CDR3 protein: CASSGGVQAEAFF
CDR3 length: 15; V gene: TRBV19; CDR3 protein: CASSISGGASYGYTF
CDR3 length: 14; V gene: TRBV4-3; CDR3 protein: CASSQGLAGYEQYF
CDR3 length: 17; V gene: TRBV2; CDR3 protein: CASSEAWLAGGRGEQFF
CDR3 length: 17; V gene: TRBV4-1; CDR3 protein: CASSQEGEGGFVTEAFF
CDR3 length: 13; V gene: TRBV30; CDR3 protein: CAWSVSHRNEQFF
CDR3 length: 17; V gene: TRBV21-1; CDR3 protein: CASSKALAGGETYEQYF
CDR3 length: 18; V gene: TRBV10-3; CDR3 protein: CAISATSGGRSGANVLTF
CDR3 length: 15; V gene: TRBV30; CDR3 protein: CAWSHGTSGRYEQYF
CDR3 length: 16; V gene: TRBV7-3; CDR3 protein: CASSPPSGGAPGELFF
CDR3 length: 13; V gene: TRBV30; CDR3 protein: CAWSPGTGYEQYF
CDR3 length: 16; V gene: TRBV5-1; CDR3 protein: CASSFGLAAFQETQYF
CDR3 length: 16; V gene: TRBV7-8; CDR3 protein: CASSGNPGTVSTEAFF
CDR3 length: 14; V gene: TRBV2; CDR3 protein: CASSEAPGSYEQYF
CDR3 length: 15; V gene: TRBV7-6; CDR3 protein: CASSSMTGGGSPLHF
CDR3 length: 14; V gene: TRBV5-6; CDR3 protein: CASSLRGIGTEAFF
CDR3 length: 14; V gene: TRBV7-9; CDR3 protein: CASSWGGQDHEQYF
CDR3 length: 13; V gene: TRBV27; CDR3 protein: CASSLAMNTEAFF
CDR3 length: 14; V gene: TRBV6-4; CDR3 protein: CASSGGGATDTQYF
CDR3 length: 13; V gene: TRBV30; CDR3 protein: CAWSPVRHTEAFF
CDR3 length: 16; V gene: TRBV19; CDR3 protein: CASSTEGTYSNQPQHF
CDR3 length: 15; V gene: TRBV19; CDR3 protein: CASSTGILMSGELFF
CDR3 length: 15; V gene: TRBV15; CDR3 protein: CATSRPGTTHYEQYF
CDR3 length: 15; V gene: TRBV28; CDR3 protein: CASRPRQGGTYEQYF
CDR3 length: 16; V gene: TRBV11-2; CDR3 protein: CASSPRGLAGVGEQFF
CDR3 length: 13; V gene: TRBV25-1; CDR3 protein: CASSEAGGKTQYF
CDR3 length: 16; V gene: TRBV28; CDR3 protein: CASSFYRTSGSYEQYF
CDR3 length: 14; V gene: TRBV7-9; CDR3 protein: CASSLRDRGHEQYF
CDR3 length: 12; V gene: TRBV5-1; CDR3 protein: CAGSRGDNEQFF
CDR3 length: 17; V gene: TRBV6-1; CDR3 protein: CASSVDRELVLPNEQFF
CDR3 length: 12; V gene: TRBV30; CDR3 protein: CAWWEGRETQYF
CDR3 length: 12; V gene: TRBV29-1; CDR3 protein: CSVEGGGHTQYF
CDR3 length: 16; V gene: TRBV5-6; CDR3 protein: CASSLVPDWEAYEQYF
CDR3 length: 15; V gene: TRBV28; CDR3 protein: CASSSQLGGLEGYTF
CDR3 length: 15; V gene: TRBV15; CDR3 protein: CATSREREAYNEQFF
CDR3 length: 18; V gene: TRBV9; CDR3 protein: CASSVGRFELADIYEQYF
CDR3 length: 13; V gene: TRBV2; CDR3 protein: CASSTDREYGYTF